This T cell receptor beta chain was retrieved from a study of shared clonotypes between healthy human individuals. Study results and limitations: Clonotype sharing among donors likely depends on sequencing depth.

Measured with immunoSEQ multiplex PCR; TCRdb has only the in-frame clones, and not every one. In the table there are roughly 1,600,000 clones, approximately 98.5% of which are singletons. CDR3 length equals 15 residues. Germline CDR1 is SGHDT and CDR2 is YYEEEE. All donors qualified as healthy HIV-negative adults and had experienced no recent acute infections or vaccinations. Comment on this clone: As yet, its antigen is unknown. One end of the junction is discordant with germline, which a read error may explain.

Sequences were obtained from naive CD4+ T cells sorted from blood. Sample subset: CD45RA+ positively selected. This chain links TRBV5-6 with TRBJ2-7, with 7 bases matching TRBD2. The clonotype comes from a man in his thirties or forties in good health. CDR3 sequence (DNA): TGTGCCAGCAGTTCTGTGGGGCTAGCGGTTTACGGGCAGTACTTC. Its translation: CASSSVGLAVYGQYF.